A single sample is the source of the 19 T cell receptor beta chains below, sequenced in a study of OX40 agonist ivuxolimab in advanced cancers. Assay: immunoSEQ multiplex PCR; the TCRdb copy retains only in-frame clones and omits some. The sample lists about 68,000 clones; about 82% were seen once. This material consisted of CD4+ or CD8+ T cells sorted from blood, taken in a trial of the OX40 agonist ivuxolimab. These receptors were collected from an adult with an advanced solid tumor such as melanoma, head and neck, liver or kidney cancer.

The chain combines TRBV28 with TRBJ1-1; a possible D gene is TRBD1 (5 bases). V dropped 7 bases and J dropped 1 base, with 7 bases sitting between them. CDR3 length: 12 amino acids. Germline V gene sequence: CDR1 MDHEN, CDR2 SYDVKM. The CDR3 region is CASKGQNTEAFF. The DNA for the CDR3 is TGTGCCAGCAAAGGACAGAACACTGAAGCTTTCTTT.

The genes are TRBV10-1 and TRBJ2-2, with 8 bases fitting TRBD2. Looked up from germline, CDR1 is WNHNN and CDR2 is SYGVQD (reference sequence). This CDR3 comprises 15 residues. The CDR3 sequence is CAVAPPAGDTGELFF. The CDR3 nucleotides read TGCGCAGTTGCACCTCCAGCGGGGGACACCGGGGAGCTGTTTTTT.

This clone was picked up a small number of times. The rearrangement uses TRBV10-1 and TRBJ2-1; D remains unclear. Germline V gene sequence: CDR1 WNHNN, CDR2 SYGVQD (reference sequence). The ends were cut back, 0 bases at V and 0 bases at J, with 9 bases in the middle. The CDR3 length is 16 residues. The CDR3 is CASSESKRSSYNEQFF. CDR3 DNA: TGCGCCAGCAGTGAGTCGAAAAGAAGCTCCTACAATGAGCAGTTCTTC.

V usage is TRBV9 and J usage is TRBJ1-2, with D possibly matching TRBD1 (5 bases). The CDR3 is made up of 13 amino acids. In germline, CDR1 is SGDLS, CDR2 YYNGEE. Trimming left V 0 bases short and J 7 bases short, with 10 bases between. In DNA form, the CDR3 reads TGTGCCAGCAGCGTAGATCAGGGCTCTGGCTACACCTTC. This sequence encodes CASSVDQGSGYTF.

The chain recombines TRBV18 with TRBJ2-1; D is ambiguous. V was cut by 3 bases and J by 5 bases, with 8 bases left in between. Germline lookup yields CDR1 KGHSH and CDR2 LQKENI. The CDR3 length is 13 residues. CDR3 DNA: TGTGCCAGCTCACCCTCGGTCGACAATGAGCAGTTCTTC. Its translation is CASSPSVDNEQFF.

The V gene is TRBV27, the J gene TRBJ2-5, with D possibly matching TRBD2 (6 bases). The germline V gene has CDR1 MNHEY and CDR2 SMNVEV (reference sequence). V was pared by 5 bases and J by 6 bases, with 16 bases between. The CDR3 runs to 14 residues. The CDR3 region is CASSQQGGRKTQYF. The CDR3 region has the DNA TGTGCCAGCAGTCAGCAGGGAGGTAGAAAGACCCAGTACTTC.

This clone appeared a few times. This sequence joins TRBV28 and TRBJ1-5; D is ambiguous. This CDR3 spans 13 amino acids. The V gene lost 10 bases and the J gene lost 3 bases, with 13 bases spanning the gap. Per germline, CDR1 MDHEN and CDR2 SYDVKM. The CDR3 is CATAGLNNQPQHF. The CDR3 DNA is TGTGCCACAGCGGGCTTAAACAATCAGCCCCAGCATTTT.

The chain couples TRBV5-1 to TRBJ2-3; 12 nucleotides align to TRBD2. Germline V gene lookup returns CDR1 SGHRS and CDR2 YFSETQ. V lost 4 bases, J lost 3 bases, and 9 bases stayed unmatched. The CDR3 spans 17 residues. CDR3 nucleotide sequence: TGCGCCAGCAGCGAATTGACTAGCGGGAGATTAACAGATACGCAGTATTTT. This gives the protein CASSELTSGRLTDTQYF.

The chain joins TRBV6-4 to TRBJ1-1; D is possibly TRBD1 (6 bases). CDR1 is MRHNA, CDR2 SNTAGT, per germline. The CDR3 loop spans 13 amino acids. With 6 bases removed from V and 1 base from J, the gap between germline ends came to 9 bases. In nucleotides, the CDR3 is TGTGCCAGCAGGGCAGGGGAGAACACTGAAGCTTTCTTT. Protein product: CASRAGENTEAFF.

The rearrangement uses TRBV28 and TRBJ1-5; D is possibly TRBD1 (6 bases). The V gene's germline CDR1 is MDHEN and CDR2 SYDVKM. The CDR3 spans 16 residues. V was trimmed by 4 bases and J by 0 bases, leaving 13 bases between them. The CDR3 bases are TGTGCCAGCAGTTCCCGGACAGTTCCTAGCAATCAGCCCCAGCATTTT. It translates to CASSSRTVPSNQPQHF. Full variable domain (remainder filled in from reference TRBV28 and TRBJ1-5): DVKVTQSSRYLVKRTGEKVFLECVQDMDHENMFWYRQDPGLGLRLIYFSYDVKMKEKGDIPEGYSVSREKKERFSLILESASTNQTSMYLCASSSRTVPSNQPQHFGDGTRLSIL.

The chain links TRBV18 to TRBJ1-1; D is unresolved. Germline assignment: CDR1 KGHSH and CDR2 LQKENI. V shed 3 bases and J shed 0 bases, with 8 bases lying between them. CDR3 length equals 14 residues. CDR3 in DNA: TGTGCCAGCTCACCCGGTGGGATGAACACTGAAGCTTTCTTT. Protein sequence: CASSPGGMNTEAFF.

The chain has TRBV10-3 and TRBJ2-5, with TRBD1 matching 10 bases. The germline gives CDR1 ENHRY, CDR2 SYGVKD. After removal of 3 bases from V and 1 base from J, the junction contained 5 bases not matched to a gene. The CDR3 covers 16 residues. Written as DNA, the CDR3 is TGTGCCATCAGTGATCGGACAGGGGGATTCCAAGAGACCCAGTACTTC. The encoded protein is CAISDRTGGFQETQYF.

The CDR3 DNA follows: TGTGCCAGCAGCTTAATAGGCTCTGGAAACACCATATATTTT. Its translation is CASSLIGSGNTIYF. The chain carries TRBV7-2 and TRBJ1-3; D is uncertain. The germline V and J ends were trimmed by 2 bases and 0 bases, with 5 bases remaining between them. CDR1 is SGHTA, CDR2 FQGNSA, per germline. The CDR3 totals 14 residues.

The V and J genes are TRBV5-4 and TRBJ1-2; 8 bases are a match to TRBD1. CDR3 length: 14 amino acids. Germline CDR1 is SGHNT and CDR2 is YYREEE (reference sequence). V lost 4 bases, J lost 6 bases, and 8 bases stayed unmatched. The DNA for the CDR3 is TGTGCCAGCAGCCACAGACAGGGGATGAATGGCTACACCTTC. Its translation: CASSHRQGMNGYTF.

The J gene is TRBJ1-4, the V gene TRBV15, with no clear D. The CDR3 is 15 residues long. From germline, CDR1 is LNHNV and CDR2 YYDKDF (reference sequence). V was trimmed by 3 bases and J by 3 bases, leaving 11 bases between them. CDR3 DNA: TGTGCCACCAGCAGCGAGTATCGATCTAATGAAAAACTGTTTTTT. This translates into CATSSEYRSNEKLFF. Full variable domain (missing parts from reference TRBV15 and TRBJ1-4): DAMVIQNPRYQVTQFGKPVTLSCSQTLNHNVMYWYQQKSSQAPKLLFHYYDKDFNNEADTPDNFQSRRPNTSFCFLDIRSPGLGDTAMYLCATSSEYRSNEKLFFGSGTQLSVL.

The V and J genes are TRBV6-6 and TRBJ2-1; 9 nucleotides align to TRBD2. The CDR3 length is 15 residues. Per germline, CDR1 MNHNY and CDR2 SVGAGI (reference sequence). The junction had 9 bases not matched to a gene; V was cut back by 2 bases and J by 10 bases. In DNA, the CDR3 is TGTGCCAGCAGTTACCAAGCGGGGGGAAGCGACGAGCAGTTCTTC. Residues: CASSYQAGGSDEQFF.

The chain is built from TRBV5-1 and TRBJ1-1; TRBD1 aligns across 9 bases. This CDR3 comprises 14 residues. Germline V gene sequence: CDR1 SGHRS, CDR2 YFSETQ. The J segment lost 3 bases and the V segment lost 5 bases, leaving 5 bases of the junction unmatched. As DNA, the CDR3 is TGCGCCAGCAGATGGACAGGGGTCGACACTGAAGCTTTCTTT. Translating gives CASRWTGVDTEAFF.

The chain combines TRBV30 with TRBJ2-1, with 8 bases fitting TRBD1. This CDR3 spans 13 amino acids. The V gene end was trimmed by 3 bases and the J gene end by 4 bases; junction bases not matched to a gene: 2. Germline assignment: CDR1 GTSNPN and CDR2 SVGIG (reference sequence). CDR3 in amino acids: CAWSRDRYNEQFF. The DNA of the CDR3 is TGTGCCTGGAGCAGGGACAGGTACAATGAGCAGTTCTTC.

V and J are TRBV5-5 and TRBJ1-4; D is unclear. Between the trimmed V and J ends, which lost 2 bases and 7 bases, there was a span of 15 bases. There are 15 residues in the CDR3. Germline CDR1 SGHKS, CDR2 YYEKEE (reference sequence). The CDR3 sequence is CASSFYGPGGEKLFF. The CDR3 bases are TGTGCCAGCAGCTTCTACGGACCTGGCGGTGAAAAACTGTTTTTT.